The entry that follows covers one TCR beta chain sequence. Antigen unknown. The entry originates in a study of T cells in Graves' hyperthyroidism and ophthalmopathy. Findings and limits, study-wide: In the blood, most expanded thyroid clonotypes above 0.001 appeared as well. Patients with ophthalmopathy were separated from those with stable hyperthyroidism by a 13 V-J model.

TCR beta CDR3 region amplification was performed from RNA transcripts. During a first-round RT-PCR of the TCR CDR3, the HTBI primer set was used. TCRdb ran MiXCR on the multiplex PCR reads and lists one entry per CDR3 protein. The table lists 650,000 to 800,000 distinct CDR3 sequences, nearly 45% of them singletons, with approximately 6.8% in the top ten. Investigators excluded patients with uncontrolled infection, other autoimmune disease, pregnancy or lactation. Clinical symptoms, serum thyroxine and TRAb, thyroid ultrasound and orbital computed tomography together formed the diagnostic basis. The source material was peripheral blood or thyroid tissue (not recorded which). This receptor was identified in an adult man with Graves' disease, either hyperthyroidism or ophthalmopathy (not recorded which).

For the CDR3, the DNA is TGTGCCATCAGTGAGTCGGAGGGGGCGCGGACCCAGCATTTT. As protein: CAISESEGARTQHF. This sequence joins TRBV10-3 and TRBJ1-5, with TRBD1 matching 7 bases. In germline, CDR1 is ENHRY, CDR2 SYGVKD. With V trimmed by 0 bases and J by 11 bases, 7 bases remained unmatched. This CDR3 comprises 14 residues.